The present T cell receptor beta chain was sequenced within a study of blood T cell repertoires in COVID-19. Study at large: Sources were T cells, B-cell-depleted T cells, or PBMCs; the material itself was cDNA or gDNA.

Original data processing: Nucleated cell number was recorded as an estimate derived from reference gene primer amplification. Assay: immunoSEQ multiplex PCR; the TCRdb copy retains only in-frame clones and omits some. V and J calls and clone size follow that table, whereas D and trimming were derived from the DNA. The sample includes around 200,000 clones, about four fifths of them seen just once. This receptor was obtained from a woman aged 35 to 49 with active or convalescent COVID-19. The sample was peripheral blood.

CDR3 sequence reads: CASSFGLTSGGKETQYF. The CDR3 nucleotides read TGTGCCAGCAGCTTCGGGCTTACTAGCGGGGGGAAAGAGACCCAGTACTTC. The genes are TRBV7-9 and TRBJ2-5; TRBD2 matches at 12 bases. The CDR3 extends over 17 amino acids. Germline V gene lookup returns CDR1 SEHNR and CDR2 FQNEAQ (reference sequence). V was pared by 3 bases and J by 3 bases, with 8 bases of the junction left unmatched.